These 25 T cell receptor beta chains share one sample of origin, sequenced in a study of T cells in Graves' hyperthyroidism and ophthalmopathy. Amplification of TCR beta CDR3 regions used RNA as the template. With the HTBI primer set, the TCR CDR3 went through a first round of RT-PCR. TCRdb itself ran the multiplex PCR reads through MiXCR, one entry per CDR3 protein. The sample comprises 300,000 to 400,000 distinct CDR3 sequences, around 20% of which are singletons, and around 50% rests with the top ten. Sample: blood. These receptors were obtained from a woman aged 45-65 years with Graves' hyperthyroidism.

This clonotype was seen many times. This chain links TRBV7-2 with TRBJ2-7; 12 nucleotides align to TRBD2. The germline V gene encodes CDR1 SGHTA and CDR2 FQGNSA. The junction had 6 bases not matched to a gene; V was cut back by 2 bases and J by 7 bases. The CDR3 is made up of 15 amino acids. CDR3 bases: TGTGCCAGCAGCTTAAATCTAGCGGGGGGGCCGGAGCAGTACTTC. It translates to CASSLNLAGGPEQYF. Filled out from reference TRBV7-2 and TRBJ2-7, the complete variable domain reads GAGVSQSPSNKVTEKGKDVELRCDPISGHTALYWYRQSLGQGLEFLIYFQGNSAPDKSGLPSDRFSAERTGGSVSTLTIQRTQQEDSAVYLCASSLNLAGGPEQYFGPGTRLTVT.

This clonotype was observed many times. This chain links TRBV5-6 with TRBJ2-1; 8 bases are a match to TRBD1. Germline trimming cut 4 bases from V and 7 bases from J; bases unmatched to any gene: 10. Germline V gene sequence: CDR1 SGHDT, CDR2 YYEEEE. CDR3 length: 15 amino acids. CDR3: CASSRDRPLQNEQFF. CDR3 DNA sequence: TGTGCCAGCAGCAGGGACAGGCCTCTCCAAAATGAGCAGTTCTTC.

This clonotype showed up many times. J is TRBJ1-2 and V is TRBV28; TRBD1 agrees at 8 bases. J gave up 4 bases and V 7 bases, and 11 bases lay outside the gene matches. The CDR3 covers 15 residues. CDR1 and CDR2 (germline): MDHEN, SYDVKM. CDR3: CASTGPGQDIYGYTF. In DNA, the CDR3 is TGTGCCAGCACGGGGCCGGGACAGGATATCTATGGCTACACCTTC.

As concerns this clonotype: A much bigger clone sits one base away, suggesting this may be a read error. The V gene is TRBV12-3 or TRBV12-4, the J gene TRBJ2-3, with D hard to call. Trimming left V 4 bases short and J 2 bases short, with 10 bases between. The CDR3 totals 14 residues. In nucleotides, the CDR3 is TGTGCCAGCAGTTGGAAGGTAATCACAGATACGCAGTATTTT. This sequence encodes CASSWKVITDTQYF.

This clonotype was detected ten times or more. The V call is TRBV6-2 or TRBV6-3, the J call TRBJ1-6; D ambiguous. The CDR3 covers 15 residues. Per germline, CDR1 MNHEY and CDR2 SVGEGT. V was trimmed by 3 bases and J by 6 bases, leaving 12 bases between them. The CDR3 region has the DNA TGTGCCAGCAGTTATTGGGAGAGAGTTAATTCACCCCTCCACTTT. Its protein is CASSYWERVNSPLHF.

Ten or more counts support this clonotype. This chain's CDR3 is CSAIQCDRFNQPQHF. The CDR3 DNA reads as TGCAGTGCCATACAATGTGATCGGTTCAATCAGCCCCAGCATTTT. This chain joins TRBV20-1 and TRBJ1-5; unclear D gene. The V gene lost 6 bases and the J gene lost 3 bases, with 18 bases spanning the gap. Germline-derived CDR1 and CDR2 are DFQATT and SNEGSKA (reference sequence). The CDR3 consists of 15 residues.

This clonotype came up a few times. The CDR3 region has the DNA TGTGCCAGCAGCTTCCCGACAGGGGGATACACTGAAGCTTTCTTT. It translates to CASSFPTGGYTEAFF. The chain has TRBV11-2 and TRBJ1-1, with 9 bases identical to TRBD1. With V trimmed by 3 bases and J by 3 bases, 5 bases remained unmatched. CDR3 length equals 15 residues. Germline CDR1 is SGHAT and CDR2 is FQNNGV.

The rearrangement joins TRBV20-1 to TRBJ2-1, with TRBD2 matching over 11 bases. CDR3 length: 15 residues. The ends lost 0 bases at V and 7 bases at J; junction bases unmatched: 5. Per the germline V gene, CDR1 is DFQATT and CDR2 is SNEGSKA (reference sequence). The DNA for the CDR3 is TGCAGTGCTAGAGAACTAGCGGGGGATTGGAATGAGCAGTTCTTC. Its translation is CSARELAGDWNEQFF.

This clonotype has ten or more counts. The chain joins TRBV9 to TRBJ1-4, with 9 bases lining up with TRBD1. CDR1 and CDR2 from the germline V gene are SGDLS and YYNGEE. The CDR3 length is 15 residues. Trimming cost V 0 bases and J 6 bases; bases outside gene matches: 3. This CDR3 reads CASSVAGTGHEKLFF. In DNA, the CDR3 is TGTGCCAGCAGCGTAGCCGGGACAGGGCATGAAAAACTGTTTTTT.

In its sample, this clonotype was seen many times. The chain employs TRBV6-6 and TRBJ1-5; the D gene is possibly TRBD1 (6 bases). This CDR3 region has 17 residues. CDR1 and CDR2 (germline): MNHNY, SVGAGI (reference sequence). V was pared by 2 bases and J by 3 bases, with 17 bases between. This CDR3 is CASSYGQGYEANQPQHF. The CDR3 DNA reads TGTGCCAGCAGTTACGGGCAGGGGTATGAGGCCAATCAGCCCCAGCATTTT.

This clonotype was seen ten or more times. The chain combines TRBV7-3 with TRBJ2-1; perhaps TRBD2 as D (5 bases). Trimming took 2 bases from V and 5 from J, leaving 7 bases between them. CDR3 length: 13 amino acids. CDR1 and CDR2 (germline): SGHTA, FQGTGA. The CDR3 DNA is TGTGCCAGCAGCTTAGCGCGGGACAATGAGCAGTTCTTC. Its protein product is CASSLARDNEQFF.

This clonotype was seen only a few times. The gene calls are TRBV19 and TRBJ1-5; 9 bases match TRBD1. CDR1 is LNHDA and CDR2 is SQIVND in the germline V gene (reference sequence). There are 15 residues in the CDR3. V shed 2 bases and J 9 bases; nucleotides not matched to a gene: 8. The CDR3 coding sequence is TGTGCCAGTAGTATACTGGGACAGGGTTATTCGCCCCAGCATTTT. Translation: CASSILGQGYSPQHF.

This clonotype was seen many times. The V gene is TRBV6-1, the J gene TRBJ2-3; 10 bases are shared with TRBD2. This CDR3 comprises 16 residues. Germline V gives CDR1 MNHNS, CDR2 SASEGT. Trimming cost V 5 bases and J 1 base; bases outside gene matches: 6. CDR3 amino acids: CASSRSGGAGTDTQYF. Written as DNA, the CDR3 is TGTGCCAGCAGTCGGAGCGGGGGGGCCGGCACAGATACGCAGTATTTT.

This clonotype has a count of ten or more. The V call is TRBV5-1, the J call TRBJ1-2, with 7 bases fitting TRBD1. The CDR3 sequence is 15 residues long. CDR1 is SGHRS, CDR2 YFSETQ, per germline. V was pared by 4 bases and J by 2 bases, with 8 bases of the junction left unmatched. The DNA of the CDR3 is TGCGCCAGCAGCGCAAGGACAGGCGGGAACTATGGCTACACCTTC. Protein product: CASSARTGGNYGYTF.

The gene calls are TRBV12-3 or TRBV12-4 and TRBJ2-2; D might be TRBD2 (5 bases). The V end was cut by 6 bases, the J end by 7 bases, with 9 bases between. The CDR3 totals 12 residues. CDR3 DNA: TGTGCCAGCAGCAACGGACTCGGGGAGCTGTTTTTT. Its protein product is CASSNGLGELFF.

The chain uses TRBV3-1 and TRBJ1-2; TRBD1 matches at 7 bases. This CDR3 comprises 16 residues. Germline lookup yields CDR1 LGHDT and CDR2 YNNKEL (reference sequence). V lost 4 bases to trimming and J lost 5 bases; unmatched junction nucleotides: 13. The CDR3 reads CASSRLPSGGGYGYTF. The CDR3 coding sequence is TGTGCCAGCAGCCGCCTACCGTCAGGGGGGGGGTATGGCTACACCTTC.

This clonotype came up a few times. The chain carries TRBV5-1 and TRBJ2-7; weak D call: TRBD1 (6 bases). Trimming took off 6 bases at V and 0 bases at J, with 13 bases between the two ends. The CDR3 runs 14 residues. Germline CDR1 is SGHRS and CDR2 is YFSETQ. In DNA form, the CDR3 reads TGCGCCAGCACACCGTCCAGGGGCTCCTACGAGCAGTACTTC. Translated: CASTPSRGSYEQYF.

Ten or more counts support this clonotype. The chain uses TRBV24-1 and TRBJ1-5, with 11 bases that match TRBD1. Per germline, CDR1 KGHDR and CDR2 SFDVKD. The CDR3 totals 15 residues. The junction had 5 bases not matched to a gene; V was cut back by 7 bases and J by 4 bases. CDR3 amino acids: CATSPGTGGNQPQHF. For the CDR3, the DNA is TGTGCCACCAGCCCCGGGACAGGGGGAAATCAGCCCCAGCATTTT.

The CDR3 sequence: CSARSTSAPPTDTQYF. DNA of the CDR3: TGCAGTGCTAGATCAACTAGCGCCCCCCCCACAGATACGCAGTATTTT. The gene calls are TRBV20-1 and TRBJ2-3; TRBD2 matches 7 bases. The germline V gene encodes CDR1 DFQATT and CDR2 SNEGSKA (reference sequence). The CDR3 sequence is 16 residues long. V shed 2 bases and J 2 bases; nucleotides not matched to a gene: 10.

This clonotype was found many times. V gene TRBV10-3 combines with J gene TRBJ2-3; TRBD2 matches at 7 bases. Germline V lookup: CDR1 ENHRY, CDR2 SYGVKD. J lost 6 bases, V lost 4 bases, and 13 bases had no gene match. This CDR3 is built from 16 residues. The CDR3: CAISGTGGGGADTQYF. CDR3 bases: TGTGCCATCAGTGGCACGGGTGGCGGGGGAGCCGATACGCAGTATTTT.

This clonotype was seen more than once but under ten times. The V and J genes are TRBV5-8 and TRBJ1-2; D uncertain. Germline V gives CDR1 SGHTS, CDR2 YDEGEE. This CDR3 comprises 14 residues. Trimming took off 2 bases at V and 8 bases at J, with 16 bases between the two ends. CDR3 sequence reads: CASSFLRTDDGYTF. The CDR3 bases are TGTGCCAGCAGCTTTCTAAGGACGGATGACGGCTACACCTTC.

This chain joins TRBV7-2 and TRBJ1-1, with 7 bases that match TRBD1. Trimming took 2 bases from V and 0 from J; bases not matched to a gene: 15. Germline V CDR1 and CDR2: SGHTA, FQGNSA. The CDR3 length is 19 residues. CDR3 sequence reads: CASSLPLTGTLPLNTEAFF. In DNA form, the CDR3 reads TGTGCCAGCAGCTTACCACTGACAGGGACCTTACCTCTGAACACTGAAGCTTTCTTT.

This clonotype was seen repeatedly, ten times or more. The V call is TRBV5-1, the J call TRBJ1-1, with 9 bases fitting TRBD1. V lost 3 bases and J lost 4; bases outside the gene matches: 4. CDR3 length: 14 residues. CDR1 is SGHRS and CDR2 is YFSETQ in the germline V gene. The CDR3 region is CASSSGQGATEAFF. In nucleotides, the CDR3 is TGCGCCAGCAGCTCGGGACAGGGAGCCACTGAAGCTTTCTTT.

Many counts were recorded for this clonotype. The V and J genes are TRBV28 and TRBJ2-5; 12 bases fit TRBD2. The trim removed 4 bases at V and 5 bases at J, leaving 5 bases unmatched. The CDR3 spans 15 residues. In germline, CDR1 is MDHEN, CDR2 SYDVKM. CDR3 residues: CASSSSGGAGETQYF. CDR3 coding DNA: TGTGCCAGCAGTTCTAGCGGGGGGGCGGGGGAGACCCAGTACTTC.

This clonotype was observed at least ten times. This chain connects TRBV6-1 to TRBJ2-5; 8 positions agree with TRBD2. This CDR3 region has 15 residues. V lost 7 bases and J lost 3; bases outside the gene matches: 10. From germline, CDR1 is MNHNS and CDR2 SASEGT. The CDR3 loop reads CASNRAGGVKETQYF. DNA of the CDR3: TGTGCCAGCAATCGGGCGGGAGGTGTCAAAGAGACCCAGTACTTC.